This is a list of T cell receptor beta chains from one sample in a study of T cell responses to AZD1222 COVID-19 vaccine. TCRdb's copy holds only in-frame clones and misses some; the assay was immunoSEQ multiplex PCR. Among roughly 160,000 clones listed, about nine tenths were seen once. This specimen consisted of peripheral blood, obtained on day 0 of AZD1222 vaccination. These TCRs come from an adult in good health. CDR3s include the opening cysteine and the closing phenylalanine or tryptophan. The D gene is left open where the match is weak. Size is omitted from some rows. Given values are once, few, many or a class for expanded clones.

TRBJ1-5 13 TRBV7-2 . . TGTGCCAGCAGCCCACAAGCCGGTCCCCCCCAGCATTTT CASSPQAGPPQHF
TRBJ2-2 13 TRBV7-2 . . TGTGCCAGCAGCCGATATACAACCGGGGAGCTGTTTTTT CASSRYTTGELFF
TRBJ2-3 15 TRBV24-1 . . TGTGCCACCAGTGATATAACAGACAGCACAGATACGCAGTATTTT CATSDITDSTDTQYF
TRBJ1-5 16 TRBV19 . . TGTGCCACCCAAAATCTTCTAGCCCTTTCCAATCAGCCCCAGCATTTT CATQNLLALSNQPQHF
TRBJ2-2 16 TRBV11-1 TRBD1 . TGTGCCAGCAGCTCCCCAGGGGGAGTCTCGACCGGGGAGCTGTTTTTT CASSSPGGVSTGELFF
TRBJ1-1 15 TRBV7-2 . . TGTGCCAGCAGCCCACATGGACAGTTGAACACTGAAGCTTTCTTT CASSPHGQLNTEAFF
TRBJ2-7 13 TRBV6-6 . . TGTGCCAGCAGTTCCTGGGACACCTACGAGCAGTACTTC CASSSWDTYEQYF
TRBJ1-3 16 TRBV2 TRBD1 . TGTGCCAGCAGTGACCCCACAGGGGAAGTTGGAAACACCATATATTTT CASSDPTGEVGNTIYF
TRBJ1-1 17 TRBV5-6 TRBD1 . TGTGCCAGCCGCAGCTTACCCTGGACAGGACCGAACACTGAAGCTTTCTTT CASRSLPWTGPNTEAFF
TRBJ2-3 15 TRBV7-3 TRBD2 . TGTGCCAGCAGCTTTGCGGGAGGGCCCACAGATACGCAGTATTTT CASSFAGGPTDTQYF
TRBJ2-7 15 TRBV11-2 . . TGTGCCAGCAGCTCTCTTTGGGGGGAGTCGTACGAGCAGTACTTC CASSSLWGESYEQYF
TRBJ1-2 14 TRBV5-1 . . TGCGCCAGCAGCCCAAATACAGATCTCTATGGCTACACCTTC CASSPNTDLYGYTF
TRBJ1-6 14 TRBV7-6 . . TGTGCCAGCAGCTTACTGGGAACGGATTCACCCCTCCACTTT CASSLLGTDSPLHF
TRBJ2-1 16 TRBV7-8 TRBD2 . TGTGCCAGCAGCTTACAGCTAGCGGGGACCTACAATGAGCAGTTCTTC CASSLQLAGTYNEQFF
TRBJ2-5 16 TRBV7-2 TRBD2 . TGTGCCAGCAGCTCAGAGATAGCGGGGCCCAGGGGAACCCAGTACTTC CASSSEIAGPRGTQYF
TRBJ2-1 17 TRBV11-2 TRBD2 . TGTGCCAGCAGCTTAGGGGGAGCGGGAGGGTACTACAATGAGCAGTTCTTC CASSLGGAGGYYNEQFF
TRBJ1-5 14 TRBV19 TRBD1 once TGTGCCAGTAGACTTGGACAGGGACGGTTGCCCCAGCATTTT CASRLGQGRLPQHF
TRBJ1-2 12 TRBV5-5 . . TGTGCCAGCAGCCAGGGGACCTATGGCTACACCTTC CASSQGTYGYTF
TRBJ2-5 13 TRBV27 . . TGTGCCAGCAGTAGGCAGGCCCAAGAGACCCAGTACTTC CASSRQAQETQYF
TRBJ2-5 14 TRBV6-5 . . TGTGCCAGCAGCCCCCAGGCAGGGTTAGAGACCCAGTACTTC CASSPQAGLETQYF
TRBJ2-1 13 TRBV15 . once TGTGCCACCAGCGCGGAGAGGTACAATGAGCAGTTCTTC CATSAERYNEQFF
TRBJ1-1 15 TRBV5-4 . . TGTGCCAGCAGCCCCCAGCCTCTTTCCCTCACTGAAGCTTTCTTT CASSPQPLSLTEAFF
TRBJ1-2 14 TRBV3-1/TRBV3-2 TRBD1 . TGTGCCAGCAGCCCGGCCCAGGGGGCGAAGGGCTACACCTTC CASSPAQGAKGYTF
TRBJ2-2 15 TRBV9 . . TGTGCCAGCAGCGTAGATTTTAGCAACACCGGGGAGCTGTTTTTT CASSVDFSNTGELFF
TRBJ2-1 16 TRBV14 TRBD2 . TGTGCCAGCAGCCAAGACCCTAGCGGGGCATCCGGTGAGCAGTTCTTC CASSQDPSGASGEQFF
TRBJ2-5 11 TRBV2 . . TGTGCCAGCGGAGGCTTCGGGACCCAGTACTTC CASGGFGTQYF
TRBJ1-5 17 TRBV4-3 . . TGCGCCAGCAGCCAAGATCTAAGGGCCAGGGGCAATCAGCCCCAGCATTTT CASSQDLRARGNQPQHF
TRBJ1-5 13 TRBV12-3/TRBV12-4 . . TGTGCCAGCAGTATCACCAGGAATCAGCCCCAGCATTTT CASSITRNQPQHF
TRBJ1-6 14 TRBV9 . . TGTGCCAGCAGCCCTAGCCTGATTAATTCACCCCTCCACTTT CASSPSLINSPLHF
TRBJ1-2 14 TRBV2 TRBD1 . TGTGCCAGCCGGACCGGGACAGGGGACTATGGCTACACCTTC CASRTGTGDYGYTF
TRBJ2-2 15 TRBV3-1/TRBV3-2 TRBD1 once TGTGCCAGCAGCCAAGTGGGGACAGGGCACGGGGAGCTGTTTTTT CASSQVGTGHGELFF
TRBJ1-1 13 TRBV27 . . TGTGCCAGCAGTTTGGGCCTGAACACTGAAGCTTTCTTT CASSLGLNTEAFF
TRBJ2-5 14 TRBV5-4 . . TGTGCCAGCAGCTCGGGCGGGGCAGGGGAGACCCAGTACTTC CASSSGGAGETQYF
TRBJ1-1 13 TRBV6-5 TRBD1 . TGTGCCAGCAGTTACGACAGGGGGACTGAAGCTTTCTTT CASSYDRGTEAFF
TRBJ1-6 15 TRBV27 . . TGTGCCAGCAGACGGACAGACCTGTATAATTCACCCCTCCACTTT CASRRTDLYNSPLHF
TRBJ2-7 14 TRBV27 TRBD2 . TGTGCCAGCAGTCCGCTTACTCGGGAGGACGAGCAGTACTTC CASSPLTREDEQYF
TRBJ1-5 12 TRBV10-1 . once TGCGCCAGCAGTGATGGAGATCAGCCCCAGCATTTT CASSDGDQPQHF
TRBJ1-1 12 TRBV11-2 . once TGTGCCAGCAGCCCCGGGGCTGGTGAAGCTTTCTTT CASSPGAGEAFF
TRBJ2-3 13 TRBV6-2/TRBV6-3 . . TGTGCCAGCAGTTACCAGCAACCAGATACGCAGTATTTT CASSYQQPDTQYF
TRBJ2-7 14 TRBV19 TRBD2 . TGTGCCAGTAGTTGGGGGGGAAAGTCGAACGAGCAGTACTTC CASSWGGKSNEQYF
TRBJ2-7 15 TRBV4-2 TRBD2 . TGTGCCAGCAGCCAACAACGGGGGGGCGTCTACGAGCAGTACTTC CASSQQRGGVYEQYF
TRBJ2-1 15 TRBV5-1 TRBD1 . TGCGCCAGCAGCGCCGGACAGGGAATTTACAATGAGCAGTTCTTC CASSAGQGIYNEQFF
TRBJ1-6 15 TRBV6-5 . once TGTGCCAGCAGTTACGGGGGTGCCCGGGGATCACCCCTCCACTTT CASSYGGARGSPLHF
TRBJ2-1 15 TRBV18 . . TGTGCCAGCTCACCACCTCCAGGAGAGGGCAATGAGCAGTTCTTC CASSPPPGEGNEQFF
TRBJ2-3 15 TRBV5-1 . . TGCGCCAGCAGCTTCGGCGTTTCTAGCACAGATACGCAGTATTTT CASSFGVSSTDTQYF
TRBJ2-4 15 TRBV7-9 . . TGTGCCAGCAGCTTAGGGGACTTAGCCAAAAACATTCAGTACTTC CASSLGDLAKNIQYF
TRBJ1-1 14 TRBV10-3 TRBD1 once TGTGCCATCAGAGGGACAGGGGGATGGGATGAAGCTTTCTTT CAIRGTGGWDEAFF
TRBJ2-7 13 TRBV6-5 . . TGTGCCAGCAGTACGGGACAAATTAACGAGCAGTACTTC CASSTGQINEQYF
TRBJ2-3 16 TRBV9 . . TGTGCCAGCAGCGTAGCTCCGAGACTACCAACAGATACGCAGTATTTT CASSVAPRLPTDTQYF
TRBJ2-1 13 TRBV11-1 TRBD2 . TGTGCCAGCAGCGCGACGGGACTAGATGAGCAGTTCTTC CASSATGLDEQFF
TRBJ1-3 14 TRBV4-2 . . TGTGCCAGCAGCCAGGGACGCTCTGGAAACACCATATATTTT CASSQGRSGNTIYF
TRBJ1-1 12 TRBV12-3/TRBV12-4 . . TGTGCCACCAGGGTGAGGGACACTGAAGCTTTCTTT CATRVRDTEAFF
TRBJ2-7 15 TRBV10-2 TRBD2 . TGCGCCAGCAGTGGGGGACTAGCGGGGGCGAGGGAGCAGTACTTC CASSGGLAGAREQYF
TRBJ1-5 13 TRBV7-2 . . TGTGCCAGCGGCTACGGGAGCAATCAGCCCCAGCATTTT CASGYGSNQPQHF
TRBJ2-1 15 TRBV7-3 TRBD1 . TGTGCCAGCAGCTCAACAGGGGGCAAGACGAATGAGCAGTTCTTC CASSSTGGKTNEQFF
TRBJ1-6 20 TRBV9 . . TGTGCCAGCAGCGTAGGTTCGGGGGACCGCTGGAGCTCCTATAATTCACCCCTCCACTTT CASSVGSGDRWSSYNSPLHF